The 20 T cell receptor beta chains listed next were all sequenced from one sample in a study of T cell repertoires in cytomegalovirus infection. TCRdb reprocessed the reads with MiXCR, giving one entry per CDR3 protein. The table lists approximately 130,000 distinct CDR3 sequences, 8.8% of them singletons, with over 9.5% in the top ten. The sample consisted of PBMCs. The receptors come from a human donor in good health (CMV status not recorded). Some clones in this sample may be carry-over from other donors' samples.

This clonotype came up many times. The chain has TRBV7-2 and TRBJ1-1, with 7 positions matching TRBD1. V lost 4 bases, J lost 3 bases, and 11 bases stayed unmatched. The CDR3 is made up of 16 amino acids. Germline CDR1 reads SGHTA; CDR2 reads FQGNSA. CDR3 loop: CASSSDSLGQDTEAFF. CDR3 nucleotides: TGTGCCAGCAGCTCAGATTCACTAGGACAGGACACTGAAGCTTTCTTT.

This clonotype has just a few counts. This rearrangement joins TRBV20-1 to TRBJ1-1; 7 bases align to TRBD1. The CDR3 consists of 14 residues. Germline assignment: CDR1 DFQATT and CDR2 SNEGSKA (reference sequence). The V gene end was trimmed by 3 bases and the J gene end by 4 bases; junction bases not matched to a gene: 8. CDR3 DNA sequence: TGCAGTGCTAGCCGTTACCGGGACAGCACTGAAGCTTTCTTT. It encodes CSASRYRDSTEAFF.

This clonotype was counted ten times or more. The chain recombines TRBV2 with TRBJ1-4; D might be TRBD1 (6 bases). The length of the CDR3 is 14 residues. CDR1 and CDR2 (germline): SNHLY, FYNNEI. V lost 6 bases, J lost 4 bases, and 12 bases lay in between. CDR3 in amino acids: CASSGQSVNEKLFF. The CDR3 nucleotides read TGTGCCAGCAGCGGACAGTCGGTTAATGAAAAACTGTTTTTT.

This clonotype was seen at least ten times. The rearrangement links TRBV12-3 or TRBV12-4 to TRBJ2-1, with D perhaps TRBD1 (5 bases). This CDR3 comprises 12 residues. V lost 6 bases and J 7 bases, leaving 10 bases between the germline ends. DNA for the CDR3: TGTGCCAGCAGGGACACAGGAAATGAGCAGTTCTTC. This translates into CASRDTGNEQFF.

This clonotype was counted at least ten times. The J gene is TRBJ1-1, the V gene TRBV3-1, with D maybe TRBD1 (5 bases). The ends were cut back, 4 bases at V and 1 base at J, with 13 bases in the middle. The CDR3 consists of 15 residues. Per germline, CDR1 LGHDT and CDR2 YNNKEL (reference sequence). The chain's CDR3 is CASSPRDSQNTEAFF. The CDR3 DNA sequence: TGTGCCAGCAGCCCCCGTGACAGTCAGAACACTGAAGCTTTCTTT.

This clonotype was found a few times. The V call is TRBV20-1, the J call TRBJ2-7; D remains unclear. Trimming stripped 0 bases from V and 2 bases from J, with 14 bases between. Germline V gives CDR1 DFQATT, CDR2 SNEGSKA (reference sequence). The CDR3 sequence is 15 residues long. The CDR3 DNA follows: TGCAGTGCTAGAGATTTTGCCGGGCCTACCTACGAGCAGTACTTC. The encoded protein is CSARDFAGPTYEQYF.

The table lists this clonotype with many counts. The chain joins TRBV7-7 to TRBJ2-5, with no clear D. The CDR3 extends over 15 amino acids. The germline gives CDR1 SSHAT, CDR2 FNYEAQ (reference sequence). V gave up 5 bases and J gave up 2 bases, with 15 bases separating them. The CDR3: CASSLPGTAQETQYF. The CDR3 coding sequence is TGTGCCAGCAGCCTCCCAGGCACAGCACAAGAGACCCAGTACTTC.

This clonotype showed up many times. The chain joins TRBV19 to TRBJ2-7; D call uncertain. Trimming left V 4 bases short and J 3 bases short, with 7 bases between. Per germline, CDR1 LNHDA and CDR2 SQIVND (reference sequence). The CDR3 is made up of 12 amino acids. The DNA for the CDR3 is TGTGCCAGTAGTACCGGTCTCTACGAGCAGTACTTC. As protein: CASSTGLYEQYF.

The rearrangement joins TRBV19 to TRBJ1-2; TRBD1 matches 9 bases. The CDR3 totals 17 residues. Trimming at V came to 9 bases and at J to 0 bases, leaving 14 bases not matched to a gene. CDR1 is LNHDA and CDR2 is SQIVND in the germline V gene (reference sequence). This CDR3 reads CASAWEPGTGPNYGYTF. CDR3 bases: TGTGCCAGCGCATGGGAACCCGGGACAGGGCCTAACTATGGCTACACCTTC.

This clonotype has a handful of counts. The genes are TRBV29-1 and TRBJ1-1; the D gene is possibly TRBD1 (5 bases). Trimming removed 5 bases at V and 11 bases at J, with 15 bases between. From germline, CDR1 is SQVTM and CDR2 ANQGSEA. The CDR3 has 11 residues. The CDR3 bases are TGCAGCGTTCGGTCGGGGGGGGAGGCTTTCTTT. Its translation: CSVRSGGEAFF.

In its sample, this clonotype was seen many times. This chain links TRBV27 with TRBJ2-7; the D is unclear. V was pared by 4 bases and J by 3 bases, with 10 bases between. Germline V lookup: CDR1 MNHEY, CDR2 SMNVEV (reference sequence). This CDR3 is 13 amino acids long. This CDR3 is CASSSPPGYEQYF. The CDR3 coding sequence is TGTGCCAGCAGTTCCCCACCAGGCTACGAGCAGTACTTC.

This clonotype occurred many times. V gene TRBV7-2 combines with J gene TRBJ2-1; D is perhaps TRBD1 (6 bases). The V gene lost 6 bases and the J gene lost 7 bases, with 16 bases spanning the gap. Germline V gene sequence: CDR1 SGHTA, CDR2 FQGNSA. The CDR3 totals 14 residues. CDR3 DNA sequence: TGTGCCAGCAGTCCTCAGGGGTTACTGAATGAGCAGTTCTTC. The encoded protein is CASSPQGLLNEQFF.

This clonotype was seen a handful of times. The rearrangement links TRBV6-5 to TRBJ1-1; D gene unclear. The CDR3 spans 16 residues. V was cut by 4 bases and J by 1 base, with 16 bases left in between. In germline, CDR1 is MNHEY, CDR2 SVGAGI. The CDR3 region has the DNA TGTGCCAGCAGTTCCAACCAACATGTTCCGAACACTGAAGCTTTCTTT. Translating it yields CASSSNQHVPNTEAFF.

Points on this clonotype: A much larger clone sits a single nucleotide away, making a read error possible. The chain couples TRBV19 to TRBJ1-5; D not resolved. The length of the CDR3 is 12 residues. V was shortened by 4 bases and J by 6 bases, with 7 bases between the two germline ends. Germline V lookup: CDR1 LNHDA, CDR2 SQIVND (reference sequence). CDR3 sequence: CASSNRLQPQHF. CDR3 DNA: TGTGCCAGTAGTAACAGACTTCAGCCCCAGCATTTT.

The sample holds a few counts of this clonotype. The rearrangement uses TRBV20-1 and TRBJ2-3; D is perhaps TRBD1 (5 bases). This CDR3 region has 14 residues. Germline V gene lookup returns CDR1 DFQATT and CDR2 SNEGSKA (reference sequence). V gave up 0 bases and J gave up 6 bases, with 13 bases separating them. The DNA for the CDR3 is TGCAGTGCTAGAGAGGGGCTAAGCCGGGATACGCAGTATTTT. It translates to CSAREGLSRDTQYF.

This clonotype has ten or more counts. The chain combines TRBV12-3 or TRBV12-4 with TRBJ1-3; D gene uncertain. V was pared by 2 bases and J by 1 base, with 6 bases between. The CDR3 spans 14 residues. This CDR3 reads CASSLPPSGNTIYF. DNA for the CDR3: TGTGCCAGCAGTTTACCCCCTTCTGGAAACACCATATATTTT.

Ten or more counts support this clonotype. V usage is TRBV29-1 and J usage is TRBJ2-1; D perhaps matches TRBD1 (6 bases). CDR1 and CDR2 from the germline V gene are SQVTM and ANQGSEA. Deletions cut 8 bases from V and 3 bases from J, with 20 bases between. The CDR3 runs to 15 residues. The CDR3 DNA sequence: TGCAGCTTAAGGGCAGGGGTTGAGATCTACAATGAGCAGTTCTTC. Translation gives CSLRAGVEIYNEQFF.

This clonotype has at least ten counts. This chain joins TRBV6-2 or TRBV6-3 and TRBJ2-3; the D is unclear. Deletions cut 8 bases from V and 5 bases from J, with 11 bases between. The CDR3 spans 12 residues. Germline values: CDR1 MNHEY, CDR2 SVGEGT. CDR3 coding DNA: TGTGCCAGCCGATCGGGCGGAGATACGCAGTATTTT. It is translated as CASRSGGDTQYF.

The J gene is TRBJ1-1, the V gene TRBV18; a possible D gene is TRBD1 (6 bases). CDR3 length: 15 residues. The V and J ends lost 6 bases and 0 bases respectively, with 14 bases between them. In germline, CDR1 is KGHSH, CDR2 LQKENI. The CDR3 is CASSEGVNMNTEAFF. For the CDR3, the DNA is TGTGCCAGCTCCGAGGGGGTTAACATGAACACTGAAGCTTTCTTT.

This clonotype was seen ten or more times. The chain recombines TRBV7-8 with TRBJ2-3; tentatively, D is TRBD2 (7 bases). V was cut by 2 bases and J by 4 bases, with 16 bases left in between. Germline CDR1 SGHVS, CDR2 FQNEAQ. The CDR3 loop spans 16 amino acids. CDR3 nucleotides: TGTGCCAGCAGCTTATGGGCGGGGGCCCCCCCAGATACGCAGTATTTT. It specifies CASSLWAGAPPDTQYF.